The 3 T cell receptor beta chains below come from one sample, sequenced in a study of T cells in women clearing cervical HPV infection. The table came from immunoSEQ multiplex PCR; TCRdb's copy has only in-frame clones and leaves some out. Its table records fewer than 40,000 clones. Sequencing input: blood buffy coat. All receptors derive from a woman between 18 and 75 years old with a cervical HPV16 infection that either progressed to CIN3+ or cleared (not recorded which).

On this clone: Coverage ceases 3 residues before the CDR3 finishes, and the germline J gene fills in the end. J is TRBJ2-2 and V is TRBV5-1; weak D call: TRBD2 (5 bases). Germline CDR1 is SGHRS and CDR2 is YFSETQ. This CDR3 has 16 amino acids. The V and J ends lost 0 bases and 3 bases respectively, with 12 bases between them. CDR3 protein: CASSLDTSGHTGELFF. CDR3 DNA, as far as it was read: TGCGCCAGCAGCTTGGATACTAGTGGGCACACCGGGGAG.

Worth noting for this clone: The sequence runs out 3 residues before the end of the CDR3; the remainder is reconstructed from the germline J gene. The chain couples TRBV2 to TRBJ2-3; D is possibly TRBD1 or TRBD2 (5 bases each). Germline V gene data show CDR1 as SNHLY and CDR2 as FYNNEI. Trimming left V 5 bases short and J 6 bases short, with 24 bases between. This CDR3 region has 17 residues. Partial CDR3 DNA: TGTGCCAGCAGTCCCGAGCGACGAGGGGCCTTCTATGATACG. Protein product: CASSPERRGAFYDT. The CDR3 in full is CASSPERRGAFYDTQYF.

On this clone: The missing CDR3 end, 3 residues past where the read stops, is filled in from the germline J gene. This sequence joins TRBV13 and TRBJ2-3, with D possibly being TRBD1 (6 bases). The CDR3 is 13 residues long. Germline V gene data show CDR1 as PRHDT and CDR2 as FYEKMQ (reference sequence). The CDR3 spells CASSLDSQETQYF. The part of the CDR3 DNA that was read is TGTGCCAGCAGCCTGGACAGCCAAGAGACG.